These 14 T cell receptor beta chains originate from one sample sequenced in a study of Graves' ophthalmopathy and Graves' hyperthyroidism. RNA served as the template for amplifying TCR beta CDR3 regions. An opening RT-PCR round employed HTBI primers and preceded a second-round multiplex PCR. TCRdb analysed the multiplex PCR reads with MiXCR anew, one entry per CDR3 protein. The sample consists of hundreds of thousands of distinct CDR3 sequences, over 20% of them appearing once. The source material was peripheral blood. The receptors were sampled from a woman aged 18-29 years with stable Graves' hyperthyroidism. Some clones in this sample may be carry-over from other donors' samples.

This clonotype was recorded at least ten times. This chain uses TRBV28 with TRBJ1-2, with TRBD1 matching over 9 bases. There are 14 residues in the CDR3. Germline V gives CDR1 MDHEN, CDR2 SYDVKM. V trimming: 5 bases; J trimming: 4 bases; junction bases outside the gene matches: 5. CDR3 protein: CASSTLDRGYGYTF. The CDR3 DNA follows: TGTGCCAGCAGTACCCTGGACAGGGGCTATGGCTACACCTTC.

This clonotype was seen many times. The V gene is TRBV20-1, the J gene TRBJ2-7, with D possibly TRBD1 on 6 matching bases. With 6 bases removed from V and 1 base from J, the gap between germline ends came to 16 bases. The CDR3 has 14 residues. CDR1 and CDR2 from the germline V gene are DFQATT and SNEGSKA (reference sequence). The CDR3 sequence: CSATGPVMSYEQYF. The DNA for the CDR3 is TGCAGTGCGACAGGTCCCGTTATGTCCTACGAGCAGTACTTC.

This clonotype was observed a single time. This chain connects TRBV20-1 to TRBJ2-5; perhaps TRBD1 as D (6 bases). The CDR3 runs 11 residues. The germline V and J ends were trimmed by 7 bases and 3 bases, with 9 bases remaining between them. The germline CDR1 and CDR2 sequences are DFQATT and SNEGSKA (reference sequence). CDR3 region: CSVGAKETQYF. The CDR3 coding sequence is TGCAGTGTGGGGGCAAAAGAGACCCAGTACTTC.

This clonotype was observed many times. V and J are TRBV12-3 or TRBV12-4 and TRBJ1-1; weak D call: TRBD1 (5 bases). The CDR3 contains 14 residues. Deletions cut 4 bases from V and 11 bases from J, with 20 bases between. CDR3 bases: TGTGCCAGCAGTTCCCAGGGAGGCAGCGAGATGGCTTTCTTT. Translated, it gives CASSSQGGSEMAFF.

The rearrangement uses TRBV24-1 and TRBJ2-5, with D perhaps being TRBD1 or TRBD2 (6 bases each). The CDR3 length is 16 residues. Germline CDR1 reads KGHDR; CDR2 reads SFDVKD. The V end lost 3 bases, the J end lost 5 bases, and 18 bases lay between the germline ends. CDR3 sequence (DNA): TGTGCCACCAGTGATCCCAAGTCCCGGGGGCTGGAGACCCAGTACTTC. Its protein is CATSDPKSRGLETQYF.

This clonotype has ten or more counts. The chain has TRBV9 and TRBJ2-5; either TRBD1 or TRBD2 may supply D (7 bases each). V was trimmed by 4 bases and J by 5 bases, leaving 18 bases between them. There are 15 residues in the CDR3. Germline V gene sequence: CDR1 SGDLS, CDR2 YYNGEE. The CDR3 nucleotides are TGTGCCAGCAGCCCGGGGGGAAGGGGGCATGAGACCCAGTACTTC. It codes for CASSPGGRGHETQYF. The whole variable domain, remainder taken from reference TRBV9 and TRBJ2-5, is DSGVTQTPKHLITATGQRVTLRCSPRSGDLSVYWYQQSLDQGLQFLIQYYNGEERAKGNILERFSAQQFPDLHSELNLSSLELGDSALYFCASSPGGRGHETQYFGPGTRLLVL.

This clonotype was recorded many times. The chain couples TRBV2 to TRBJ2-7, with 7 positions matching TRBD2. Germline V lookup: CDR1 SNHLY, CDR2 FYNNEI. The length of the CDR3 is 14 residues. The J segment lost 8 bases and the V segment lost 6 bases, leaving 13 bases of the junction unmatched. The CDR3 here is CASREPGLSTQQYF. The DNA for the CDR3 is TGTGCCAGCAGGGAACCGGGACTATCTACGCAGCAGTACTTC.

The chain joins TRBV12-3 or TRBV12-4 to TRBJ2-7, with D maybe TRBD2 (7 bases). Deletions cut 3 bases from V and 6 bases from J, with 15 bases between. This CDR3 contains 14 residues. The CDR3 spells CASSLRGAGAEQYF. In DNA form, the CDR3 reads TGTGCCAGCAGTTTGAGGGGCGCGGGGGCCGAGCAGTACTTC.

The V and J genes are TRBV2 and TRBJ2-7, with D possibly TRBD2 on 5 matching bases. The CDR3 is 14 residues long. Germline V gives CDR1 SNHLY, CDR2 FYNNEI. V was clipped by 9 bases and J by 0 bases, with 15 bases between them. CDR3 residues: CASRRSQSSYEQYF. The CDR3 nucleotides are TGTGCCAGTCGGAGGAGTCAAAGCTCCTACGAGCAGTACTTC.

This clonotype occurred many times. This chain uses TRBV5-1 with TRBJ1-1; D call uncertain. CDR1 SGHRS and CDR2 YFSETQ come from the germline V gene. Trimming removed 2 bases at V and 6 bases at J, with 20 bases between. CDR3 size: 16 residues. The CDR3 DNA is TGCGCCAGCAGCTTATTGTCCCAGGACGGTCGACCTGAAGCTTTCTTT. The encoded protein is CASSLLSQDGRPEAFF. The full variable domain, with the rest looked up from reference TRBV5-1 and TRBJ1-1, is KAGVTQTPRYLIKTRGQQVTLSCSPISGHRSVSWYQQTPGQGLQFLFEYFSETQRNKGNFPGRFSGRQFSNSRSEMNVSTLELGDSALYLCASSLLSQDGRPEAFFGQGTRLTVV.

This clonotype has ten or more counts. The V and J genes are TRBV7-9 and TRBJ2-7; 8 nucleotides align to TRBD1. Per the germline V gene, CDR1 is SEHNR and CDR2 is FQNEAQ (reference sequence). The junction had 6 bases not matched to a gene; V was cut back by 5 bases and J by 0 bases. The CDR3 runs to 15 residues. Here the CDR3 DNA reads TGTGCCAGCAGCCCCGGGACAGGAGCCTCCTACGAGCAGTACTTC. Protein sequence: CASSPGTGASYEQYF.

V gene TRBV6-1 combines with J gene TRBJ2-2; D unresolved. V lost 1 base, J lost 3 bases, and 12 bases lay in between. CDR1 is MNHNS and CDR2 is SASEGT in the germline V gene. This CDR3 region has 16 residues. CDR3 protein: CASSEGVARDTGELFF. CDR3 DNA: TGTGCCAGCAGTGAAGGAGTAGCTAGGGACACCGGGGAGCTGTTTTTT.

This clonotype was counted ten times or more. The rearrangement joins TRBV6-2 or TRBV6-3 to TRBJ2-7; D call uncertain. This CDR3 region has 14 residues. Trimming took 0 bases from V and 3 from J, leaving 9 bases between them. CDR1 MNHEY and CDR2 SVGEGT come from the germline V gene. CDR3: CASSYSPSYYEQYF. CDR3 coding DNA: TGTGCCAGCAGTTACTCTCCTAGTTACTACGAGCAGTACTTC.

This clonotype was counted many times. The chain is built from TRBV6-1 and TRBJ1-1; D is possibly TRBD1 (6 bases). The CDR3 is 13 residues long. Trimming stripped 6 bases from V and 10 bases from J, with 18 bases between. Germline CDR1 reads MNHNS; CDR2 reads SASEGT. This CDR3 reads CASREPGAGGAFF. CDR3 coding DNA: TGTGCCAGCAGAGAACCAGGGGCGGGTGGAGCTTTCTTT.